Listed here are 27 T cell receptor beta chains from one sample, sequenced in a study of control samples from healthy donors and cancer patients. Libraries were prepared by immunoSEQ multiplex PCR; TCRdb keeps only in-frame clonotypes and omits some of them. The sample consists of 90,000 to 100,000 clones, roughly 90% of them appearing once. The sample comprised blood. The receptors stem from a woman in her 70s in good health.

This sequence joins TRBV19 and TRBJ1-5; D unclear. CDR3 length: 13 amino acids. CDR1 is LNHDA and CDR2 is SQIVND in the germline V gene (reference sequence). The V and J ends lost 8 bases and 0 bases respectively, with 8 bases between them. The CDR3 sequence is CASREGSNQPQHF. The CDR3 region has the DNA TGTGCCAGTCGTGAGGGTAGCAATCAGCCCCAGCATTTT.

The V and J genes are TRBV19 and TRBJ1-5; D is possibly TRBD1 (5 bases). The length of the CDR3 is 14 residues. Germline V gives CDR1 LNHDA, CDR2 SQIVND (reference sequence). Trimming left V 5 bases short and J 4 bases short, with 12 bases between. Written as DNA, the CDR3 is TGTGCCAGTAGTCTCAGTGGGGGGAATCAGCCCCAGCATTTT. This sequence encodes CASSLSGGNQPQHF.

This clone has more than one count but fewer than ten. The genes are TRBV3-1 (or the pseudogene TRBV3-2) and TRBJ2-3, with 12 positions matching TRBD2. V lost 4 bases to trimming and J lost 11 bases; unmatched junction nucleotides: 1. Germline assignment: CDR1 LGHDT and CDR2 YNNKEL (reference sequence). This CDR3 region has 12 residues. The CDR3 loop reads CASSPTSGGQYF. The DNA of the CDR3 is TGTGCCAGCAGCCCGACTAGCGGGGGGCAGTATTTT.

The chain carries TRBV24-1 and TRBJ2-2; 7 bases are a match to TRBD2. Trimming cost V 9 bases and J 10 bases; bases outside gene matches: 10. The CDR3 consists of 13 residues. CDR1 and CDR2 (germline): KGHDR, SFDVKD. The chain's CDR3 is CATGGGPTSELFF. CDR3 coding DNA: TGTGCCACCGGGGGAGGGCCTACCTCGGAGCTGTTTTTT.

The chain couples TRBV11-2 to TRBJ1-6; no reliable D call. Trimming stripped 4 bases from V and 7 bases from J, with 11 bases between. Germline lookup yields CDR1 SGHAT and CDR2 FQNNGV. This CDR3 region has 14 residues. The CDR3 protein is CASSYRERNSPLHF. CDR3 sequence (DNA): TGTGCCAGCAGCTACCGGGAGAGAAATTCACCCCTCCACTTT. The complete variable domain, with remaining parts taken from reference TRBV11-2 and TRBJ1-6, reads EAGVAQSPRYKIIEKRQSVAFWCNPISGHATLYWYQQILGQGPKLLIQFQNNGVVDDSQLPKDRFSAERLKGVDSTLKIQPAKLEDSAVYLCASSYRERNSPLHFGNGTRLTVT.

This clone turned up a few times. The rearrangement links TRBV29-1 to TRBJ2-7; TRBD1 agrees at 8 bases. CDR1 and CDR2 (germline): SQVTM, ANQGSEA. The CDR3 loop spans 14 amino acids. J was trimmed by 2 bases and V by 5 bases; bases with no gene match: 8. In DNA form, the CDR3 reads TGCAGCGTTCTACAGGGGGTCTCCACCTACGAGCAGTACTTC. Translation gives CSVLQGVSTYEQYF.

The J gene is TRBJ1-4, the V gene TRBV4-1; TRBD1 is a possible D gene (6 bases). The ends were cut back, 0 bases at V and 7 bases at J, with 12 bases in the middle. This CDR3 is 15 amino acids long. Germline V lookup: CDR1 MGHRA, CDR2 YSYEKL. The CDR3 sequence is CASSQESGVSEKLFF. In DNA, the CDR3 is TGCGCCAGCAGCCAAGAGTCAGGGGTGAGTGAAAAACTGTTTTTT.

The V gene is TRBV6-4, the J gene TRBJ2-7; D is possibly TRBD2 (6 bases). There are 14 residues in the CDR3. Deletions cut 9 bases from V and 5 bases from J, with 20 bases between. Germline lookup yields CDR1 MRHNA and CDR2 SNTAGT. CDR3 loop: CASSPQEGSDEQYF. In DNA form, the CDR3 reads TGTGCCAGTTCCCCCCAGGAGGGTAGCGACGAGCAGTACTTC.

The chain couples TRBV2 to TRBJ2-2; a possible D gene is TRBD2 (5 bases). The CDR3 is 15 residues long. CDR1 is SNHLY, CDR2 FYNNEI, per germline. Trimming pared 6 bases from V and 7 bases from J, leaving 18 bases between. The CDR3 spells CASSESWLAGGELFF. As DNA, the CDR3 is TGTGCCAGCAGCGAATCCTGGCTAGCTGGCGGGGAGCTGTTTTTT.

This chain joins TRBV18 and TRBJ2-2; D remains unclear. The CDR3 totals 17 residues. Deletions cut 0 bases from V and 4 bases from J, with 15 bases between. Germline CDR1 is KGHSH and CDR2 is LQKENI. CDR3 DNA: TGTGCCAGCTCACCACCGTTACAGTCGCTTGGCACCGGGGAGCTGTTTTTT. It encodes CASSPPLQSLGTGELFF.

The chain carries TRBV19 and TRBJ2-2, with 8 bases that match TRBD1. The CDR3 loop spans 15 amino acids. Germline values: CDR1 LNHDA, CDR2 SQIVND (reference sequence). V lost 7 bases, J lost 6 bases, and 10 bases stayed unmatched. The DNA for the CDR3 is TGTGCCAGTAACTATCGCAGGGGGCGATCCGGGGAGCTGTTTTTT. The encoded protein is CASNYRRGRSGELFF.

The rearrangement links TRBV20-1 to TRBJ2-1; 8 bases map to TRBD2. CDR3 length: 15 residues. With V trimmed by 3 bases and J by 3 bases, 7 bases remained unmatched. Germline V gene lookup returns CDR1 DFQATT and CDR2 SNEGSKA (reference sequence). The CDR3 loop reads CSASDGTRGYNEQFF. In DNA form, the CDR3 reads TGCAGTGCTAGTGATGGGACTAGGGGCTACAATGAGCAGTTCTTC.

J is TRBJ2-1 and V is TRBV9; the match to TRBD2 covers 10 bases. The J segment lost 3 bases and the V segment lost 0 bases, leaving 6 bases of the junction unmatched. The germline gives CDR1 SGDLS, CDR2 YYNGEE. CDR3 length: 17 amino acids. DNA for the CDR3: TGTGCCAGCAGCGTAGAAGCGAGCGGGGGGGTCTACAATGAGCAGTTCTTC. Protein product: CASSVEASGGVYNEQFF.

The chain combines TRBV12-3 or TRBV12-4 with TRBJ1-1, with D unclear. The CDR3 has 13 residues. Deletions cut 5 bases from V and 0 bases from J, with 7 bases between. DNA of the CDR3: TGTGCCAGCAGTCTCGACCTGAACACTGAAGCTTTCTTT. It is translated as CASSLDLNTEAFF.

This chain links TRBV19 with TRBJ1-6; TRBD1 matches 8 bases. The germline gives CDR1 LNHDA, CDR2 SQIVND (reference sequence). V dropped 8 bases and J dropped 7; count of bases not matched to a gene: 10. CDR3 length equals 15 residues. The CDR3 reads CASGQTGVANSPLHF. The CDR3 region has the DNA TGTGCCAGTGGCCAGACAGGGGTGGCGAATTCACCCCTCCACTTT.

J is TRBJ1-6 and V is TRBV5-4; D is unclear. The germline gives CDR1 SGHNT, CDR2 YYREEE (reference sequence). The CDR3 contains 13 residues. Between the trimmed V and J ends, which lost 1 base and 8 bases, there was a span of 7 bases. CDR3 DNA sequence: TGTGCCAGCAGCTTGCCCTCGGATTCACCCCTCCACTTT. Translation gives CASSLPSDSPLHF.

CDR3 sequence: CASSQRTSRINNEQFF. The DNA of the CDR3 is TGTGCCAGCAGCCAAAGGACTAGCCGTATTAACAATGAGCAGTTCTTC. The chain carries TRBV3-1 (or the pseudogene TRBV3-2) and TRBJ2-1; 8 bases match TRBD2. The CDR3 consists of 16 residues. Losses at the gene ends were 2 bases for V and 5 bases for J; bases not matched to a gene: 8. Germline lookup yields CDR1 LGHDT and CDR2 YNNKEL (reference sequence).

This clone was detected only a few times. V gene TRBV6-6 combines with J gene TRBJ1-1, with D tentatively TRBD1 (5 bases). CDR1 and CDR2 (germline): MNHNY, SVGAGI (reference sequence). V shed 6 bases and J shed 1 base, with 15 bases lying between them. There are 15 residues in the CDR3. The CDR3 coding sequence is TGTGCCAGCAGCCAGGGACGCCATAGGAACACTGAAGCTTTCTTT. This translates into CASSQGRHRNTEAFF.

The chain employs TRBV9 and TRBJ1-1, with D possibly TRBD1 on 5 matching bases. The CDR3 is 14 residues long. CDR1 SGDLS and CDR2 YYNGEE come from the germline V gene. V gave up 3 bases and J gave up 7 bases, with 16 bases separating them. CDR3 nucleotide sequence: TGTGCCAGCAGCGGCGGGACGGCACGATTTGAAGCTTTCTTT. Translated: CASSGGTARFEAFF.

This clone was observed a single time. The chain recombines TRBV5-1 with TRBJ2-1, with 8 bases identical to TRBD2. Trimming removed 4 bases from V and 7 bases from J; junction bases left unmatched: 22. There are 19 residues in the CDR3. The germline V gene has CDR1 SGHRS and CDR2 YFSETQ. The CDR3 DNA sequence: TGCGCCAGCAGCCTTTCCATCAGGGGCCCCGGGACTAGAGCTAATGAGCAGTTCTTC. Its translation: CASSLSIRGPGTRANEQFF.

The V and J genes are TRBV11-2 and TRBJ1-2; a weak D match, TRBD1 (6 bases). This CDR3 is built from 16 residues. Between the trimmed V and J ends, which lost 5 bases and 5 bases, there was a span of 21 bases. Germline loops: CDR1 SGHAT, CDR2 FQNNGV. In DNA, the CDR3 is TGTGCCAGCAGCGCCACCTGGACAGCCTTAGGTTATGGCTACACCTTC. Translation: CASSATWTALGYGYTF.

This chain links TRBV6-5 with TRBJ1-1; 7 bases align to TRBD1. The CDR3 has 14 amino acids. V trimming: 6 bases; J trimming: 5 bases; junction bases outside the gene matches: 9. From germline, CDR1 is MNHEY and CDR2 SVGAGI. DNA of the CDR3: TGTGCCAGCAGCCCCCAGGGGGGACGAACTGAAGCTTTCTTT. Amino acids: CASSPQGGRTEAFF.

The rearrangement links TRBV20-1 to TRBJ1-5; TRBD1 might be the D (5 bases). The germline V gene has CDR1 DFQATT and CDR2 SNEGSKA (reference sequence). Trimming took off 3 bases at V and 3 bases at J, with 9 bases between the two ends. The CDR3 is 13 amino acids. CDR3 protein: CSASTRANQPQHF. CDR3 bases: TGCAGTGCTAGTACCAGGGCCAATCAGCCCCAGCATTTT.

J is TRBJ2-1 and V is TRBV5-4; D is ambiguous. V was pared by 2 bases and J by 7 bases, with 4 bases between. CDR3 size: 11 residues. Germline CDR1 is SGHNT and CDR2 is YYREEE (reference sequence). Here the CDR3 reads CASSFENEQFF. CDR3 sequence (DNA): TGTGCCAGCAGCTTCGAGAATGAGCAGTTCTTC. The whole variable domain, filled in from reference TRBV5-4 and TRBJ2-1, reads ETGVTQSPTHLIKTRGQQVTLRCSSQSGHNTVSWYQQALGQGPQFIFQYYREEENGRGNFPPRFSGLQFPNYSSELNVNALELDDSALYLCASSFENEQFFGPGTRLTVL.

This rearrangement joins TRBV6-5 to TRBJ2-1; tentative D call: TRBD2 (5 bases). The CDR3 spans 15 residues. Germline-derived CDR1 and CDR2 are MNHEY and SVGAGI. V was clipped by 2 bases and J by 0 bases, with 8 bases between them. The CDR3 DNA sequence: TGTGCCAGCAGTTACGCTGGGAGCTCCTACAATGAGCAGTTCTTC. Its protein is CASSYAGSSYNEQFF.

V gene TRBV11-2 combines with J gene TRBJ1-6; 8 bases map to TRBD1. Germline CDR1 reads SGHAT; CDR2 reads FQNNGV. With 3 bases clipped from V and 3 bases from J, the junction kept 1 base outside the gene matches. The CDR3 spans 15 residues. Here the CDR3 reads CASSFTGGYNSPLHF. The DNA for the CDR3 is TGTGCCAGCAGCTTCACAGGGGGCTATAATTCACCCCTCCACTTT.

The rearrangement links TRBV5-1 to TRBJ2-6, with D unclear. CDR3 size: 16 residues. The ends were cut back, 0 bases at V and 0 bases at J, with 7 bases in the middle. Germline V gene sequence: CDR1 SGHRS, CDR2 YFSETQ. The CDR3 region has the DNA TGCGCCAGCAGCTTGGGGCAGAGCTCTGGGGCCAACGTCCTGACTTTC. It codes for CASSLGQSSGANVLTF.